What follows are 18 T cell receptor beta chains derived from one specimen sequenced in a study of tumor-infiltrating lymphocytes in primary liver carcinoma. Production of TCR beta cDNA used approximately 480 ng total RNA together with a constant-region primer. A slightly modified ARM-PCR protocol with three nested multiplex PCR rounds produced these TCR beta libraries. In the first two PCR rounds, TRBV1-TRBV30 forward primers were paired with a C-beta reverse primer, and each round lasted about 9 cycles. TCRdb analysed the multiplex PCR reads with MiXCR anew, one entry per CDR3 protein. The repertoire consists of roughly 330,000 distinct CDR3 sequences, with 65% occurring once and the leading ten covering about 6.5%. For blood RNA, unsorted whole blood served as the source, and germline DNA was extracted too. The material sequenced was peripheral blood. Source of these receptors: a man between 40 and 49 years old with primary liver carcinoma and hepatitis B virus infection.

The genes are TRBV12-3 or TRBV12-4 and TRBJ2-3; the D is unclear. This CDR3 has 11 amino acids. Trimming removed 6 bases at V and 2 bases at J, with 3 bases between. The CDR3 here is CASRVTDTQYF. Here the CDR3 DNA reads TGTGCCAGCAGAGTCACAGATACGCAGTATTTT.

This clonotype was counted ten times or more. V is TRBV6-2 or TRBV6-3 and J is TRBJ2-2; 10 nucleotides match TRBD2. The CDR3 has 16 amino acids. CDR1 and CDR2 from the germline V gene are MNHEY and SVGEGT. The V segment lost 5 bases and the J segment 3 bases; nucleotides outside the gene matches: 6. Here the CDR3 DNA reads TGTGCCAGCAGTCAACTAGCGGGAAGGGACACCGGGGAGCTGTTTTTT. Its translation is CASSQLAGRDTGELFF.

At least ten counts were recorded for this clonotype. V and J are TRBV6-1 and TRBJ1-3; TRBD1 might be the D (6 bases). CDR3 length: 15 amino acids. The ends were cut back, 7 bases at V and 4 bases at J, with 17 bases in the middle. CDR1 MNHNS and CDR2 SASEGT come from the germline V gene. CDR3 in amino acids: CASTGQQAWGNTIYF. The CDR3, as DNA: TGTGCCAGCACAGGACAGCAGGCATGGGGAAACACCATATATTTT.

The rearrangement links TRBV5-1 to TRBJ2-2; the D call may be TRBD1 or TRBD2 (5 bases each). Germline lookup yields CDR1 SGHRS and CDR2 YFSETQ. The CDR3 is 16 amino acids. With 3 bases removed from V and 0 bases from J, the gap between germline ends came to 12 bases. This CDR3 is CASSSGLAANTGELFF. DNA for the CDR3: TGCGCCAGCAGCTCGGGGCTGGCAGCGAACACCGGGGAGCTGTTTTTT.

The rearrangement uses TRBV6-6 and TRBJ2-7; maybe TRBD1 (6 bases). There are 14 residues in the CDR3. Per the germline V gene, CDR1 is MNHNY and CDR2 is SVGAGI (reference sequence). V lost 2 bases, J lost 3 bases, and 11 bases lay in between. The CDR3 coding sequence is TGTGCCAGCAGTTACAACAGGGACCACTACGAGCAGTACTTC. This gives the protein CASSYNRDHYEQYF.

A note on this clonotype: A much larger clone is a single base away; this may be a read error. The chain joins TRBV6-5 to TRBJ2-3; 11 positions agree with TRBD1. In germline, CDR1 is MNHEY, CDR2 SVGAGI. The CDR3 is 13 amino acids. The CDR3 protein is CVSGGQGADTQYF. In DNA, the CDR3 is TGTGTCAGCGGGGGACAGGGGGCAGATACGCAGTATTTT.

With regard to this clonotype: One end of the junction varies from germline; a read error may be responsible. This chain connects TRBV11-1 to TRBJ2-7; weak D call: TRBD1 (7 bases). The CDR3 has 15 residues. Germline V lookup: CDR1 SGHAT, CDR2 FQDESV (reference sequence). The CDR3 region has the DNA TGTGCCAGCAGCTTACCAGGGGGGACTTCCTACGGGCAGTACTTC. Protein product: CASSLPGGTSYGQYF. The variable domain in full, completed from reference TRBV11-1 and TRBJ2-7, reads EAEVAQSPRYKITEKSQAVAFWCDPISGHATLYWYRQILGQGPELLVQFQDESVVDDSQLPKDRFSAERLKGVDSTLKIQPAELGDSAMYLCASSLPGGTSYGQYFGPGTRLTVT.

About this clonotype: The final CDR3 position lacks the conserved phenylalanine or tryptophan, pointing to a likely read error. This rearrangement joins TRBV29-1 to TRBJ1-1; TRBD1 agrees at 7 bases. CDR1 and CDR2 (germline): SQVTM, ANQGSEA. The CDR3 sequence is 11 residues long. Written as DNA, the CDR3 is TGTAGCGACCGACAGGGCACTGAAGCTTTCTCT. It translates to CSDRQGTEAFS.

In its sample, this clonotype was seen once. The V gene is TRBV7-2, the J gene TRBJ2-7; D is uncertain. Deletions cut 1 base from V and 6 bases from J, with 4 bases between. Germline CDR1 is SGHTA and CDR2 is FQGNSA. The length of the CDR3 is 11 residues. Here the CDR3 DNA reads TGTGCCAGCAGCTTAGTAGGCGAGCAGTACTTC. Its protein product is CASSLVGEQYF.

This clonotype was counted between two and nine times. This chain uses TRBV28 with TRBJ2-1; 7 nucleotides align to TRBD2. The germline gives CDR1 MDHEN, CDR2 SYDVKM. V dropped 3 bases and J dropped 7; count of bases not matched to a gene: 3. This CDR3 has 13 amino acids. Here the CDR3 DNA reads TGTGCCAGCAGTTTGGGACTAACAAATGAGCAGTTCTTC. It is translated as CASSLGLTNEQFF.

The chain carries TRBV6-1 and TRBJ2-5, with 9 bases lining up with TRBD2. The CDR3 runs 14 residues. V shed 7 bases and J 7 bases; nucleotides not matched to a gene: 10. Germline lookup yields CDR1 MNHNS and CDR2 SASEGT. CDR3: CASTIASGIVTQYF. In nucleotides, the CDR3 is TGTGCCAGCACTATAGCTAGCGGGATCGTGACCCAGTACTTC.

This clonotype showed up just once. One end of the junction does not line up with germline, which may come from a read error. The chain employs TRBV29-1 and TRBJ2-1, with a tentative D call TRBD2 (5 bases). The CDR3 spans 13 residues. Germline V gene sequence: CDR1 SQVTM, CDR2 ANQGSEA. In DNA form, the CDR3 reads TGCAGCGGCGCGCCCGACTATTACAATGAGCACTTCTTC. Its protein is CSGAPDYYNEHFF.

V usage is TRBV11-3 and J usage is TRBJ2-3; D unclear. This CDR3 contains 13 residues. The germline V and J ends were trimmed by 5 bases and 6 bases, with 12 bases remaining between them. Looked up from germline, CDR1 is SGHNT and CDR2 is YENEEA. This CDR3 is CASSAAHVDTQYF. CDR3 bases: TGTGCCAGCAGCGCAGCCCATGTGGATACGCAGTATTTT.

This clonotype was found many times. The chain recombines TRBV29-1 with TRBJ1-1; 7 bases fit TRBD1. Per the germline V gene, CDR1 is SQVTM and CDR2 is ANQGSEA. CDR3 size: 13 residues. V lost 5 bases, J lost 0 bases, and 3 bases stayed unmatched. The CDR3 DNA reads as TGCAGCGTTACAGGGGACCTGAACACTGAAGCTTTCTTT. This gives the protein CSVTGDLNTEAFF.

Of note for this clonotype: Since a much larger clone is just one base distant, this may be a read error. V and J are TRBV6-1 and TRBJ1-6, with D possibly matching TRBD1 (5 bases). There are 15 residues in the CDR3. Trimming took off 6 bases at V and 0 bases at J, with 9 bases between the two ends. CDR1 is MNHNS and CDR2 is SASEGT in the germline V gene. CDR3: CASRTEGSYNSPLHF. The CDR3 DNA sequence: TGTGCCAGCAGGACAGAGGGCTCCTATAATTCACCCCTCCACTTT.

This clonotype was found many times. This rearrangement joins TRBV4-2 to TRBJ2-7, with TRBD1 as a possible D gene (5 bases). CDR3 size: 13 residues. Between the trimmed V and J ends, which lost 0 bases and 3 bases, there was a span of 6 bases. The germline gives CDR1 LGHNA, CDR2 YNFKEQ. The CDR3 loop reads CASSQDRDYEQYF. The CDR3 nucleotides read TGTGCCAGCAGCCAAGACAGGGACTACGAGCAGTACTTC.

On this clonotype: A much more abundant neighbour one base away suggests this may be a read error. V usage is TRBV6-2 or TRBV6-3 and J usage is TRBJ1-2; D unclear. There are 13 residues in the CDR3. From germline, CDR1 is MNHEY and CDR2 SVGEGT. CDR3 loop: CVSRQADNYGYTF. As DNA, the CDR3 is TGTGTCAGTCGTCAGGCCGATAACTATGGCTACACCTTC.

With regard to this clonotype: One junction end disagrees with the germline gene, perhaps due to a read error. This sequence joins TRBV6-6 and TRBJ1-1; D is ambiguous. The CDR3 is 13 residues long. CDR1 and CDR2 (germline): MNHNY, SVGAGI (reference sequence). CDR3 sequence (DNA): TGTGCCAGCAGTTTATACTTAAACACTGAAACTTTCTTC. It yields the protein CASSLYLNTETFF.